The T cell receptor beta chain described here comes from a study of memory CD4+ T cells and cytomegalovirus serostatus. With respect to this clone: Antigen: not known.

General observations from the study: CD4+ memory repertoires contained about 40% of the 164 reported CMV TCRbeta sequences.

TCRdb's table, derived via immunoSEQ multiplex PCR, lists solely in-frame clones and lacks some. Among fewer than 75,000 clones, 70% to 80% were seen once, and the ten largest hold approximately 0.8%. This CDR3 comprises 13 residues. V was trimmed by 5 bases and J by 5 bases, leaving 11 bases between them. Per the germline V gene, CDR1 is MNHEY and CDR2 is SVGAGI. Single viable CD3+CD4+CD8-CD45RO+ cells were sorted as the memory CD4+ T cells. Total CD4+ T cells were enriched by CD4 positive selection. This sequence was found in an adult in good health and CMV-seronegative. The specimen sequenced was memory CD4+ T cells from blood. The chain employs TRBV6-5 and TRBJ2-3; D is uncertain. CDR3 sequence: CASSPRKGDTQYF. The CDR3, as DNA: TGTGCCAGCAGTCCCCGGAAGGGAGATACGCAGTATTTT.